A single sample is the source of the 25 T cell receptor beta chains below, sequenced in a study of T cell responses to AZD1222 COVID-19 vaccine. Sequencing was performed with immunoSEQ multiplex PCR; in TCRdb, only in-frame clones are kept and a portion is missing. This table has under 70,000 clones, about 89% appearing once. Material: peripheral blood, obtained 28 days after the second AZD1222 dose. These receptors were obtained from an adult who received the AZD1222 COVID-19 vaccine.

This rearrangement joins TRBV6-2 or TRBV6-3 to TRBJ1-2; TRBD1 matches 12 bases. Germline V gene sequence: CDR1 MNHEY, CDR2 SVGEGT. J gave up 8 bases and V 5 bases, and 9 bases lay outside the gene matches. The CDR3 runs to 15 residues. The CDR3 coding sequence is TGTGCCAGCAGTCCCCGGGGACAGGGGGCAGGAGGCTACACCTTC. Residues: CASSPRGQGAGGYTF.

CDR3 region: CASSGRSGLASNEQFF. CDR3 bases: TGTGCCAGCAGCGGGCGATCGGGACTAGCGAGCAATGAGCAGTTCTTC. The chain joins TRBV7-2 to TRBJ2-1; 10 nucleotides align to TRBD2. J gave up 6 bases and V 5 bases, and 10 bases lay outside the gene matches. Germline V gives CDR1 SGHTA, CDR2 FQGNSA. This CDR3 contains 16 residues.

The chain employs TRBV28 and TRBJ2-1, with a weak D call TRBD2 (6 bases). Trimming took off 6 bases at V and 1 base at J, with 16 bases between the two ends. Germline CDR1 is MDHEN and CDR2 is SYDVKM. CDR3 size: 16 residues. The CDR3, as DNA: TGTGCCAGCAGCCCCTCCGGGGGAACTTCCTACAATGAGCAGTTCTTC. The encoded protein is CASSPSGGTSYNEQFF.

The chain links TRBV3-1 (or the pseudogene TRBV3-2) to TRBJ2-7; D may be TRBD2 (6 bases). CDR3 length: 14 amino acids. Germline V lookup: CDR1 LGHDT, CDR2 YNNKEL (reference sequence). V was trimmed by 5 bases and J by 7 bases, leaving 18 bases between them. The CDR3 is CASSARTISWEQYF. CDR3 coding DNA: TGTGCCAGCAGCGCAAGGACTATTTCGTGGGAGCAGTACTTC.

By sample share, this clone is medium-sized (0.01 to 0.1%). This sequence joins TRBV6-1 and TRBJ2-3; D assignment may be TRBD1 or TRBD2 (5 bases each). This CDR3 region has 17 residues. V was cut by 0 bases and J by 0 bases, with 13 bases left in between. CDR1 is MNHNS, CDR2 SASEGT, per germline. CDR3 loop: CASSEAWGRMSTDTQYF. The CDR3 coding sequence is TGTGCCAGCAGTGAAGCGTGGGGACGGATGAGCACAGATACGCAGTATTTT.

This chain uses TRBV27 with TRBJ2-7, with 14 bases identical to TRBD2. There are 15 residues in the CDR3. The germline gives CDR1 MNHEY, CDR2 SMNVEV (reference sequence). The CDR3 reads CTVGRGLAGEREQYF. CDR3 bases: TGTACCGTCGGGCGGGGACTAGCGGGAGAACGGGAGCAGTACTTC.

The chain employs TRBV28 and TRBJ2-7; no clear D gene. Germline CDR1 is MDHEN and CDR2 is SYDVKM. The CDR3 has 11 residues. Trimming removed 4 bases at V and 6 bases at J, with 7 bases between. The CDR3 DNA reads TGTGCCAGCAGTTCAATATCCGAGCAGTACTTC. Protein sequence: CASSSISEQYF.

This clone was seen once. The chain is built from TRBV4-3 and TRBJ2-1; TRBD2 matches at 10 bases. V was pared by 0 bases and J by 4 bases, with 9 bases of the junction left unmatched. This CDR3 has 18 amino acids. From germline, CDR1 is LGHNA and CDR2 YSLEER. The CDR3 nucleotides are TGCGCCAGCAGCCAAGATATGACAGATAGCGGGAGGTACAATGAGCAGTTCTTC. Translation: CASSQDMTDSGRYNEQFF.

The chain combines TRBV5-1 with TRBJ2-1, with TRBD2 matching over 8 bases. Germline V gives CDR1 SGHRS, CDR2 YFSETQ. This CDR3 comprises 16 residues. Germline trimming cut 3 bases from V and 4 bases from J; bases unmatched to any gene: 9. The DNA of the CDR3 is TGCGCCAGCAGCTCTACTAGCGGAGGATTTTACAATGAGCAGTTCTTC. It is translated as CASSSTSGGFYNEQFF.

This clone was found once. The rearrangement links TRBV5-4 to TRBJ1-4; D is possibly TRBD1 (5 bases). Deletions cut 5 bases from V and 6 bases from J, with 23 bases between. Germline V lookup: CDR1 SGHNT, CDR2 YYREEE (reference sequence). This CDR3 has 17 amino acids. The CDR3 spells CASSFGGGARSYEKLFF. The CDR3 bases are TGTGCCAGCAGTTTCGGGGGGGGTGCCCGGAGTTATGAAAAACTGTTTTTT.

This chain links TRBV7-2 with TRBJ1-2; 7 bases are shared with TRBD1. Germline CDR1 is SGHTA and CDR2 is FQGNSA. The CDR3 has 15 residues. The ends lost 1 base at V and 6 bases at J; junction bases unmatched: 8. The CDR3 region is CASSLEGQLGNGYTF. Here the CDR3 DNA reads TGTGCCAGCAGCTTAGAGGGACAGTTAGGGAATGGCTACACCTTC.

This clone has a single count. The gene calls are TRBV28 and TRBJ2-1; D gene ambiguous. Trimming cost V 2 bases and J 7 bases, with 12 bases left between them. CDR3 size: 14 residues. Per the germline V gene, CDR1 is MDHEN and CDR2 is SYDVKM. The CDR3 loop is CASSLSPESNEQFF. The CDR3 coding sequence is TGTGCCAGCAGTTTAAGCCCGGAGTCTAATGAGCAGTTCTTC.

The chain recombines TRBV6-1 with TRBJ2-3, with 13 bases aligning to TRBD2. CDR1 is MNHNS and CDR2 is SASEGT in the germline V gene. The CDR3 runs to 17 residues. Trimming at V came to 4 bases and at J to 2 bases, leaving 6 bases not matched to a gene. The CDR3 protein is CASSARTSGSITDTQYF. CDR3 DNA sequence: TGTGCCAGCAGTGCCCGGACTAGCGGGAGTATCACAGATACGCAGTATTTT.

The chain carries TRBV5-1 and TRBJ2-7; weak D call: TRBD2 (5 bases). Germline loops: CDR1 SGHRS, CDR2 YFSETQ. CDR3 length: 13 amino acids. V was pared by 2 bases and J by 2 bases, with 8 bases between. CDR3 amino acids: CASSFGVTYEQYF. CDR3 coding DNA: TGCGCCAGCAGCTTCGGGGTTACCTACGAGCAGTACTTC.

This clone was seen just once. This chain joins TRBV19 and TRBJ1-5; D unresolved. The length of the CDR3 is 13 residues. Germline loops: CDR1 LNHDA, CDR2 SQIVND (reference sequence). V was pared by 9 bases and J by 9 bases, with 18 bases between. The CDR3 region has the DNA TGTGCCAGCGCCTCGAGGTTTGGGTTGCCCCAGCATTTT. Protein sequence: CASASRFGLPQHF.

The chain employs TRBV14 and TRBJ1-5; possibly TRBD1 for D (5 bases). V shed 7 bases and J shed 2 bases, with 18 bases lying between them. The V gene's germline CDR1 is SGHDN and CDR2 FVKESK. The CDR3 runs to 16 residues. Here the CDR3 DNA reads TGTGCCAGCAATCCAAGAGGGGATGGGGGCAATCAGCCCCAGCATTTT. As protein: CASNPRGDGGNQPQHF.

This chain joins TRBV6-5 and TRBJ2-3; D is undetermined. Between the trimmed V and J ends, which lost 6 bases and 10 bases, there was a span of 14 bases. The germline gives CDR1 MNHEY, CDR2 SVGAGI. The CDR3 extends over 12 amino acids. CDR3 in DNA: TGTGCCAGCAGCCGCGGTATAGGCCCGCAGTATTTT. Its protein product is CASSRGIGPQYF.

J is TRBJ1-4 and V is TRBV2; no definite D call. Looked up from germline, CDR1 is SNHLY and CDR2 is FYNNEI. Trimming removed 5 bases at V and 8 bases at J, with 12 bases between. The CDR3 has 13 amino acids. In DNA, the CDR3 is TGTGCCAGCAGTTCGGAGGGAAACGAAAAACTGTTTTTT. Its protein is CASSSEGNEKLFF. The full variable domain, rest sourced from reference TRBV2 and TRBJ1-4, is EPEVTQTPSHQVTQMGQEVILRCVPISNHLYFYWYRQILGQKVEFLVSFYNNEISEKSEIFDDQFSVERPDGSNFTLKIRSTKLEDSAMYFCASSSEGNEKLFFGSGTQLSVL.

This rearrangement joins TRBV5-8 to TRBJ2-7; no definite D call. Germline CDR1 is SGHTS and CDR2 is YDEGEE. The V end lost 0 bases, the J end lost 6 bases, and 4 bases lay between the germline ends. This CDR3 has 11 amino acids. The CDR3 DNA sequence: TGTGCCAGCAGCTTGGTTCTCGAGCAGTACTTC. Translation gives CASSLVLEQYF. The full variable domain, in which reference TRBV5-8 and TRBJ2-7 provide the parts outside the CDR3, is EAGVTQSPTHLIKTRGQQATLRCSPISGHTSVYWYQQALGLGLQFLLWYDEGEERNRGNFPPRFSGRQFPNYSSELNVNALELEDSALYLCASSLVLEQYFGPGTRLTVT.

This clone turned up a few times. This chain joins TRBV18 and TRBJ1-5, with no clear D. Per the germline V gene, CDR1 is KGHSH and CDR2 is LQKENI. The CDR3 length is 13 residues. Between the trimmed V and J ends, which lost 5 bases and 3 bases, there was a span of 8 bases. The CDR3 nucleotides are TGTGCCAGCTCAGTGGGGATCAATCAGCCCCAGCATTTT. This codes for CASSVGINQPQHF.

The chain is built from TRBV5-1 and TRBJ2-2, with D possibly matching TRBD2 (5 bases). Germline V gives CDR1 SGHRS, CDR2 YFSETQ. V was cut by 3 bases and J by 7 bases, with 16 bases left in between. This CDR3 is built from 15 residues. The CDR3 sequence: CASSSDLSGLGELFF. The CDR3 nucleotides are TGCGCCAGCAGCTCGGACTTAAGCGGTCTCGGGGAGCTGTTTTTT.

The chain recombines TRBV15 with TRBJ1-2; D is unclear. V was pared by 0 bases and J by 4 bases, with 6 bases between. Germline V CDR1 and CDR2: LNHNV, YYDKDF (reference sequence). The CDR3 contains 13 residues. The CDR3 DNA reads TGTGCCACCAGCAGAGACGGTAGCTATGGCTACACCTTC. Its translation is CATSRDGSYGYTF.

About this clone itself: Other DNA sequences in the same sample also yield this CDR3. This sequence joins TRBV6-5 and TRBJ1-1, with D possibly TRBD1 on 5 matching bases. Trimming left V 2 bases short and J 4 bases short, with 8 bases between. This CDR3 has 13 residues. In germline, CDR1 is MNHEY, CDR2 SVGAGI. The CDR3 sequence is CASSYLGGTEAFF. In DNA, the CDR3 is TGTGCCAGCAGTTACCTTGGGGGCACTGAAGCTTTCTTT.

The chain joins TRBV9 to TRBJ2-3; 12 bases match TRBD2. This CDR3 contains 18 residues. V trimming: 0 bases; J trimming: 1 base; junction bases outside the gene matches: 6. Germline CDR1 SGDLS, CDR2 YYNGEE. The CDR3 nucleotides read TGTGCCAGCAGCGTAGGGTCTAGCGGGAGGGCCGGCACAGATACGCAGTATTTT. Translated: CASSVGSSGRAGTDTQYF.

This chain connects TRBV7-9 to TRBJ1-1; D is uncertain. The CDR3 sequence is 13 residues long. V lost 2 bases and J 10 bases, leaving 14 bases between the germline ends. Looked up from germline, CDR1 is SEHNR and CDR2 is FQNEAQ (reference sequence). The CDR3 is CASSLSSGFGAFF. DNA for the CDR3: TGTGCCAGCAGCTTATCCTCCGGTTTTGGAGCTTTCTTT. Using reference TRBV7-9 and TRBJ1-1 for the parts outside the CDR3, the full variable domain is DTGVSQNPRHKITKRGQNVTFRCDPISEHNRLYWYRQTLGQGPEFLTYFQNEAQLEKSRLLSDRFSAERPKGSFSTLEIQRTEQGDSAMYLCASSLSSGFGAFFGQGTRLTVV.